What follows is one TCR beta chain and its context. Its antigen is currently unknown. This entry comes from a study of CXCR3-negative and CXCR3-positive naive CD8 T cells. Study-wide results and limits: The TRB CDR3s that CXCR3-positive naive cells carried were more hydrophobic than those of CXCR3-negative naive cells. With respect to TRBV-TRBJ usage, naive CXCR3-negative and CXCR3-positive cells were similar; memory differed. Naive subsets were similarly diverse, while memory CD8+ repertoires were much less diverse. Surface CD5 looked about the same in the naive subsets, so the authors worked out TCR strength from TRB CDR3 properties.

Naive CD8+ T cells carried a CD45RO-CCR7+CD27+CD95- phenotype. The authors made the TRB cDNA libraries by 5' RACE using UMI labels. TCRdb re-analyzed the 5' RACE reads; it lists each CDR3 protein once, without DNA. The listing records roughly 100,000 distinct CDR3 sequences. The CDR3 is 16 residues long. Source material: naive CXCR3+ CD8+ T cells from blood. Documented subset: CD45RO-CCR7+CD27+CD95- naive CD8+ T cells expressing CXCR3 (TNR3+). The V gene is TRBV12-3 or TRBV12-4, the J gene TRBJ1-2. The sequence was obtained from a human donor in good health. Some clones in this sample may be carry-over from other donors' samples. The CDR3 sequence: CASSLVINPKDYGYTF.